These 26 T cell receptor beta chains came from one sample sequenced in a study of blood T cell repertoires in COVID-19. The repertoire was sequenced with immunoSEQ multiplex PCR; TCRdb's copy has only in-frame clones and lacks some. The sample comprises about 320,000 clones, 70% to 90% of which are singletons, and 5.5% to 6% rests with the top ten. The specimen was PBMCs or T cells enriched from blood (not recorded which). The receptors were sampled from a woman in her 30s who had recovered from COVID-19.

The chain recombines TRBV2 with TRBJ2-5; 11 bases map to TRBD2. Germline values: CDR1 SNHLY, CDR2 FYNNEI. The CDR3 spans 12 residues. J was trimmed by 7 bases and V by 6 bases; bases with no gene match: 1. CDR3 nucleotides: TGTGCCAGCAGGACTAGCGGGGCGACCCAGTACTTC. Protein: CASRTSGATQYF. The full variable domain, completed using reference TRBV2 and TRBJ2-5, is EPEVTQTPSHQVTQMGQEVILRCVPISNHLYFYWYRQILGQKVEFLVSFYNNEISEKSEIFDDQFSVERPDGSNFTLKIRSTKLEDSAMYFCASRTSGATQYFGPGTRLLVL.

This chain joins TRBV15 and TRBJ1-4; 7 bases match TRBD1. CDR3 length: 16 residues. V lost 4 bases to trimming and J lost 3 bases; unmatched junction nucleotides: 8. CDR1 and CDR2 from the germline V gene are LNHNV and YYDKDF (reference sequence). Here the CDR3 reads CATSTWAGTANEKLFF. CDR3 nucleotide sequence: TGTGCCACCAGCACTTGGGCGGGGACAGCTAATGAAAAACTGTTTTTT.

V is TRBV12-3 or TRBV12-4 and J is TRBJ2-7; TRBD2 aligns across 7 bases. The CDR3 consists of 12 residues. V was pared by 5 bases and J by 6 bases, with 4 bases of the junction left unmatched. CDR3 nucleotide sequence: TGTGCCAGCAGTCTTGGGGGGGTCGAGCAGTACTTC. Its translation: CASSLGGVEQYF.

The DNA of the CDR3 is TGTGCCAGCAGCTCAAGCAGAGGGAGCTCCTATAATTCACCCCTCCACTTT. It specifies CASSSSRGSSYNSPLHF. V usage is TRBV7-9 and J usage is TRBJ1-6; no firm D call. The CDR3 spans 17 residues. Germline CDR1 reads SEHNR; CDR2 reads FQNEAQ (reference sequence). V shed 4 bases and J shed 0 bases, with 13 bases lying between them.

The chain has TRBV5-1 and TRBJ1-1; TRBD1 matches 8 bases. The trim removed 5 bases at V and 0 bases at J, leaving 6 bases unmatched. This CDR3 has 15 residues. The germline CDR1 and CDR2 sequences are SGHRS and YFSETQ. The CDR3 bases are TGCGCCAGCAGTCCGACGACAGGGGTGAACACTGAAGCTTTCTTT. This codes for CASSPTTGVNTEAFF.

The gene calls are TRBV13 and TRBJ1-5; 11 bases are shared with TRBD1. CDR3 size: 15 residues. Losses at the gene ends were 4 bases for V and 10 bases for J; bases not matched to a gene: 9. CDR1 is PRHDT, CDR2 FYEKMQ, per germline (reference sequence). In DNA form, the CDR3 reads TGTGCCAGCAGCTCAACGGGACAGGGGGATCTCCCCCAGCATTTT. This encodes CASSSTGQGDLPQHF. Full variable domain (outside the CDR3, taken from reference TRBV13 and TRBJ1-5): AAGVIQSPRHLIKEKRETATLKCYPIPRHDTVYWYQQGPGQDPQFLISFYEKMQSDKGSIPDRFSAQQFSDYHSELNMSSLELGDSALYFCASSSTGQGDLPQHFGDGTRLSIL.

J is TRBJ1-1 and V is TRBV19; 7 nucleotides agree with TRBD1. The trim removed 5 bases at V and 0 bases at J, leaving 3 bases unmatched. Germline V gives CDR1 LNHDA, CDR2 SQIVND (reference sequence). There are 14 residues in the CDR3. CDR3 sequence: CASSSGQMNTEAFF. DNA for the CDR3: TGTGCCAGTAGTTCGGGACAGATGAACACTGAAGCTTTCTTT.

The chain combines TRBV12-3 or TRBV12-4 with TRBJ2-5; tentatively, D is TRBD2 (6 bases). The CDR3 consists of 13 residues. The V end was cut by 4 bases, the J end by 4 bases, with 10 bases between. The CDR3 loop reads CASSSDGGETQYF. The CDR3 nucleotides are TGTGCCAGCAGTTCCGACGGGGGAGAGACCCAGTACTTC.

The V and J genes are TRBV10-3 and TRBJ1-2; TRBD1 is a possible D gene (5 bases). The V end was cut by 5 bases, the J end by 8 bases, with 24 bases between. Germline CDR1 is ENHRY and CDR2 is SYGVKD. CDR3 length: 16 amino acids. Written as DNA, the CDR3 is TGTGCCATCAGTCCTCGCCTAGCTTCGGGGGGGGACGGCTACACCTTC. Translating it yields CAISPRLASGGDGYTF.

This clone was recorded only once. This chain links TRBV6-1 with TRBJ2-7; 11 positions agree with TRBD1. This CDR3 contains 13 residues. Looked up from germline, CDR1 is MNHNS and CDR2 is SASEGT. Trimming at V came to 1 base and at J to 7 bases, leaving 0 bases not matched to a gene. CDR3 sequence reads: CASSEGDRGEQYF. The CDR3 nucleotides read TGTGCCAGCAGTGAAGGGGACAGGGGGGAGCAGTACTTC.

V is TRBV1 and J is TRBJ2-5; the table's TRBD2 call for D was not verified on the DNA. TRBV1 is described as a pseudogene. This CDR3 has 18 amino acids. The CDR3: CTSSQDRLAGGEQETQYF. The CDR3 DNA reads TGCACCAGCAGCCAAGATCGGCTAGCGGGGGGGGAACAAGAGACCCAGTACTTC.

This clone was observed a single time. The CDR3 protein is CATSRDSGLSTEAFF. CDR3 DNA sequence: TGTGCCACCAGCAGAGATTCAGGGCTGAGCACTGAAGCTTTCTTT. The chain has TRBV15 and TRBJ1-1, with D possibly TRBD1 on 5 matching bases. The CDR3 covers 15 residues. V was clipped by 0 bases and J by 4 bases, with 12 bases between them. The germline gives CDR1 LNHNV, CDR2 YYDKDF (reference sequence).

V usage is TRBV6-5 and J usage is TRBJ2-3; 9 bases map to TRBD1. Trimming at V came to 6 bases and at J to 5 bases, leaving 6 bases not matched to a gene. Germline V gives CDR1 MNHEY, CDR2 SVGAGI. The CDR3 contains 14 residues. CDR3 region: CASRHTGGKDTQYF. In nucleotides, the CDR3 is TGTGCCAGCAGGCACACAGGGGGCAAAGATACGCAGTATTTT.

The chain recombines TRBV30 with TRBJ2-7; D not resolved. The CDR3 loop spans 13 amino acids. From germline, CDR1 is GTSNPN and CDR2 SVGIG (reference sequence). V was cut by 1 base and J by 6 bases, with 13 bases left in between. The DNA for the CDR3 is TGTGCCTGGAGTGAACGAGGTTCCCGCGAGCAGTACTTC. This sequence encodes CAWSERGSREQYF. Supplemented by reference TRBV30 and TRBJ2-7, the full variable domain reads SQTIHQWPATLVQPVGSPLSLECTVEGTSNPNLYWYRQAAGRGLQLLFYSVGIGQISSEVPQNLSASRPQDRQFILSSKKLLLSDSGFYLCAWSERGSREQYFGPGTRLTVT.

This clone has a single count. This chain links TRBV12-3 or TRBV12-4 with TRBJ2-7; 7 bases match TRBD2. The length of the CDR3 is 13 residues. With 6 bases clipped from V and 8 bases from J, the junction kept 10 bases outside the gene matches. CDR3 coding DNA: TGTGCCAGCAGGACAAGGCGGGGGTTTAAGCAGTACTTC. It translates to CASRTRRGFKQYF.

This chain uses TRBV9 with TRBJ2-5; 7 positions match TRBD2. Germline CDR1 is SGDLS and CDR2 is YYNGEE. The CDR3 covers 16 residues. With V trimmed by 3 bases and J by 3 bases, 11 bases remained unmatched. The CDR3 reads CASSAYPGGGEETQYF. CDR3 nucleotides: TGTGCCAGCAGCGCGTACCCGGGGGGTGGAGAAGAGACCCAGTACTTC.

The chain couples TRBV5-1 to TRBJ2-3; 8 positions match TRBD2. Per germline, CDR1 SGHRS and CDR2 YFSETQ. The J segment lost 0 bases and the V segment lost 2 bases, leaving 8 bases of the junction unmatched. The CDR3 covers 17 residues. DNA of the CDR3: TGCGCCAGCAGCTTTACTAGCGGACCTACTAGCACAGATACGCAGTATTTT. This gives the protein CASSFTSGPTSTDTQYF.

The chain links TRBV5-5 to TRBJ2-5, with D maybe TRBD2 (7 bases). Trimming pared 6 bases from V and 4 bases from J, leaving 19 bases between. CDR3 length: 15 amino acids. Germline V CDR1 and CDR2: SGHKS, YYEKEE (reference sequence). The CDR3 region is CASTPQAGAGETQYF. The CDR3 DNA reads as TGTGCCAGCACCCCCCAGGCGGGGGCGGGAGAGACCCAGTACTTC. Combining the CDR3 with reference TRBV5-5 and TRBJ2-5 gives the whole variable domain DAGVTQSPTHLIKTRGQQVTLRCSPISGHKSVSWYQQVLGQGPQFIFQYYEKEERGRGNFPDRFSARQFPNYSSELNVNALLLGDSALYLCASTPQAGAGETQYFGPGTRLLVL.

The chain's CDR3 is CASSDDSNTEAFF. CDR3 DNA: TGTGCCAGCAGTGACGACAGCAACACTGAAGCTTTCTTT. This chain uses TRBV2 with TRBJ1-1; D possibly corresponds to TRBD1 (5 bases). Trimming took 3 bases from V and 2 from J, leaving 7 bases between them. The CDR3 runs to 13 residues. Germline assignment: CDR1 SNHLY and CDR2 FYNNEI.

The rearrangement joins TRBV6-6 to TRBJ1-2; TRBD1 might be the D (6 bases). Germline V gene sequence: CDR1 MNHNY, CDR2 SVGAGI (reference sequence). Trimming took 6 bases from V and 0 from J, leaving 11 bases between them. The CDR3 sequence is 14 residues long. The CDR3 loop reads CASSTGFSNYGYTF. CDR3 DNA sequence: TGTGCCAGCAGCACAGGGTTCTCTAACTATGGCTACACCTTC.

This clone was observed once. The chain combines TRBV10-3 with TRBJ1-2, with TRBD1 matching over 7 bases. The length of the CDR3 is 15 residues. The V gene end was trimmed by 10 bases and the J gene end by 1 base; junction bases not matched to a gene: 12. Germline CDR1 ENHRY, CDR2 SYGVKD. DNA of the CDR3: TGTGCCACCGGACAGGACTCAAACTTTAACTATGGCTACACCTTC. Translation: CATGQDSNFNYGYTF.

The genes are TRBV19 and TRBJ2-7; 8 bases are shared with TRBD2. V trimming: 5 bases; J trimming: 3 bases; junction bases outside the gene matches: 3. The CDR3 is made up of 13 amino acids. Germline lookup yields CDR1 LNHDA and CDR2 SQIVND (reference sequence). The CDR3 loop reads CASSAGGLYEQYF. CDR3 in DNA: TGTGCCAGTAGTGCGGGGGGCCTCTACGAGCAGTACTTC.

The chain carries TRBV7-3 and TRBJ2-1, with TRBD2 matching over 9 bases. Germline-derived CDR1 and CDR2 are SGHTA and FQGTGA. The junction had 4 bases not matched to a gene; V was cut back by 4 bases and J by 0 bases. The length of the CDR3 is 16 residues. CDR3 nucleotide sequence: TGTGCCAGCAGCTCAAGGACTAGCGCCTCCTACAATGAGCAGTTCTTC. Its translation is CASSSRTSASYNEQFF.

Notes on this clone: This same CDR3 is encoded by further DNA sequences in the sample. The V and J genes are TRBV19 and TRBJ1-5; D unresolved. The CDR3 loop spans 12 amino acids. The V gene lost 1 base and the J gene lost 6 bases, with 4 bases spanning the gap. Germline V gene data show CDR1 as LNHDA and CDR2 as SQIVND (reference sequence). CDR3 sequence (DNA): TGTGCCAGTAGTATAGTGAGTCAGCCCCAGCATTTT. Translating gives CASSIVSQPQHF.

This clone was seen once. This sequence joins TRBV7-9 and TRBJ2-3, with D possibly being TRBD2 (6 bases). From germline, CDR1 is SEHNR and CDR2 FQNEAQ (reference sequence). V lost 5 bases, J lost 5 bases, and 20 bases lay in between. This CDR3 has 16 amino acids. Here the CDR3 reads CASSPRGGHHKDTQYF. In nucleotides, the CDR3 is TGTGCCAGCAGCCCTAGGGGAGGCCACCACAAAGATACGCAGTATTTT.

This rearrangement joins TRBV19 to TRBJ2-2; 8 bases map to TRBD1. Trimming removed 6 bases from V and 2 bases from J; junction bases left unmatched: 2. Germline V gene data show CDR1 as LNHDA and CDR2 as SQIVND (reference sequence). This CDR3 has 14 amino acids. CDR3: CASSDRGNTGELFF. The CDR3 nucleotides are TGTGCCAGTAGCGACAGGGGAAACACCGGGGAGCTGTTTTTT.